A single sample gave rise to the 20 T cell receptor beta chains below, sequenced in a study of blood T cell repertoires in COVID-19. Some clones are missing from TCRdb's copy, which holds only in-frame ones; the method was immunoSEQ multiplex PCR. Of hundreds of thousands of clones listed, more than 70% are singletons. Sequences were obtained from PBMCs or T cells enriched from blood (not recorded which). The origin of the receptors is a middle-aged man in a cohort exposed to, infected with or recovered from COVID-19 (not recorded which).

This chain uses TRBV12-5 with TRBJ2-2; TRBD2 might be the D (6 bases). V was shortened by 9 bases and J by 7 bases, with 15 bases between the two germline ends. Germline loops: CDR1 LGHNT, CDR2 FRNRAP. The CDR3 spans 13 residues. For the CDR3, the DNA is TGTGCTAGCTGTGGAGCGGGTCTCGGGGAGCTGTTTTTT. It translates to CASCGAGLGELFF.

CDR3 coding DNA: TGTGCCAGCAGTCAAACCCGTCAGGGGACAGGGAATTCACCCCTCCACTTT. It is translated as CASSQTRQGTGNSPLHF. The chain carries TRBV28 and TRBJ1-6, with 9 bases that match TRBD1. The CDR3 sequence is 17 residues long. Losses at the gene ends were 5 bases for V and 7 bases for J; bases not matched to a gene: 12. Germline values: CDR1 MDHEN, CDR2 SYDVKM.

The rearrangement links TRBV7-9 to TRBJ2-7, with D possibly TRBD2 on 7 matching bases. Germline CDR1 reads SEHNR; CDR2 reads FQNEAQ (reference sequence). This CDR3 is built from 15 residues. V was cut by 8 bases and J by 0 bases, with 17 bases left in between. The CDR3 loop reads CASGWGREPSYEQYF. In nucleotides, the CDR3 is TGTGCCAGCGGCTGGGGGCGGGAGCCCTCCTACGAGCAGTACTTC. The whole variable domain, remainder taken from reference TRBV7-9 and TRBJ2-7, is DTGVSQNPRHKITKRGQNVTFRCDPISEHNRLYWYRQTLGQGPEFLTYFQNEAQLEKSRLLSDRFSAERPKGSFSTLEIQRTEQGDSAMYLCASGWGREPSYEQYFGPGTRLTVT.

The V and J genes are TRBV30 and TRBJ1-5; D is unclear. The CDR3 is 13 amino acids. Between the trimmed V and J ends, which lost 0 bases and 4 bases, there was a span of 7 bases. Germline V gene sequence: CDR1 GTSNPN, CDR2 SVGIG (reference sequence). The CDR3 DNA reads TGTGCCTGGAGTGTAAACGGGAATCAGCCCCAGCATTTT. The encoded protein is CAWSVNGNQPQHF.

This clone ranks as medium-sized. The DNA for the CDR3 is TGTGCCAGTAGCGGGACAGGGGTATACGAAAAACTGTTTTTT. Protein product: CASSGTGVYEKLFF. This chain connects TRBV19 to TRBJ1-4, with 10 bases that match TRBD1. CDR3 size: 14 residues. Germline V gives CDR1 LNHDA, CDR2 SQIVND (reference sequence). Losses at the gene ends were 6 bases for V and 8 bases for J; bases not matched to a gene: 6.

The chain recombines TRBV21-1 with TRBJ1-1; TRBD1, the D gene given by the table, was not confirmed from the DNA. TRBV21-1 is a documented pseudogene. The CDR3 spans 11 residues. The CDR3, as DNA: TGTGCCAGTGAACAGGGGCCTGAAGCTTTCTTT. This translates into CASEQGPEAFF.

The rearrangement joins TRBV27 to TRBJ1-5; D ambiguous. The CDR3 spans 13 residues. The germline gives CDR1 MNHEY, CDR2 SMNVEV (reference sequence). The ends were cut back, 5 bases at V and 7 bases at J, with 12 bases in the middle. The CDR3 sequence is CASSGRGKQPQHF. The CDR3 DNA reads TGTGCCAGCAGTGGGAGAGGGAAACAGCCCCAGCATTTT.

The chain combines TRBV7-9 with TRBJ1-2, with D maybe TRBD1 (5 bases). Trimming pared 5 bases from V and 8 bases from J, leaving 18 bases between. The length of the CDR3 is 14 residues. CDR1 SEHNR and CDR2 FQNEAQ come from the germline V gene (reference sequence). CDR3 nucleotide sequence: TGTGCCAGCAGCCTAGACGGCGGGGCGCGGGGCTACACCTTC. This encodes CASSLDGGARGYTF.

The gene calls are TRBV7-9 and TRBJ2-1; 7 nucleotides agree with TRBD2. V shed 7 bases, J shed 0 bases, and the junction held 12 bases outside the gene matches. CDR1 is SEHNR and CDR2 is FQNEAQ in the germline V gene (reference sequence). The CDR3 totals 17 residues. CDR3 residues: CASTQRLAENSYNEQFF. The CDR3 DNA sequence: TGTGCCAGCACCCAGCGGCTAGCGGAAAACTCCTACAATGAGCAGTTCTTC.

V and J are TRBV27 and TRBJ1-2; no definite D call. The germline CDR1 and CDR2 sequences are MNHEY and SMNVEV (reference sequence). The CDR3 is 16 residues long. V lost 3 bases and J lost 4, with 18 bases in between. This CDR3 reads CASSFDREPRSYGYTF. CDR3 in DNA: TGTGCCAGCAGTTTCGACCGGGAACCCCGGAGCTATGGCTACACCTTC.

This CDR3 is CASSLGGTGREKLFF. In DNA, the CDR3 is TGTGCCAGCAGTTTAGGGGGGACCGGTAGGGAAAAACTGTTTTTT. This chain links TRBV28 with TRBJ1-4; possible D gene TRBD1, 5 bases. Trimming pared 2 bases from V and 8 bases from J, leaving 15 bases between. The CDR3 covers 15 residues. CDR1 and CDR2 (germline): MDHEN, SYDVKM.

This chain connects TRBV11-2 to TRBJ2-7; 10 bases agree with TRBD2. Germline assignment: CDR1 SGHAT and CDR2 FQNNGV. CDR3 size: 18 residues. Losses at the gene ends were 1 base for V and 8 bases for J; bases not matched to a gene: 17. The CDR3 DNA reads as TGTGCCAGCAGCTTAGGGCGGACCTTGGCTAGCGGGGGATTGAAGCAGTACTTC. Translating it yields CASSLGRTLASGGLKQYF.

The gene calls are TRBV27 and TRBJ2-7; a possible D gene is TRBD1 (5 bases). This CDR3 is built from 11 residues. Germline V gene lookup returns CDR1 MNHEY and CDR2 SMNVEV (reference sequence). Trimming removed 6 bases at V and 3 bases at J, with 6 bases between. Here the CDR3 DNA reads TGTGCCAGCAGGGACATCTACGAGCAGTACTTC. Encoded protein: CASRDIYEQYF.

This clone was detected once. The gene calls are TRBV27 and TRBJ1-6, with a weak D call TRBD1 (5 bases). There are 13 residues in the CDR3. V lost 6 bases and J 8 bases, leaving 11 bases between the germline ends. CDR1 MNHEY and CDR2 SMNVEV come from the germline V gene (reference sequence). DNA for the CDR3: TGTGCCAGCAGCGGACAATCGTATTCACCCCTCCACTTT. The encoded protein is CASSGQSYSPLHF.

This CDR3 is CAWSPGSGYEQYF. The CDR3 nucleotides read TGTGCCTGGAGTCCGGGGAGTGGCTACGAGCAGTACTTC. The chain recombines TRBV30 with TRBJ2-7; possibly TRBD2 for D (5 bases). The CDR3 is 13 residues long. Trimming cost V 2 bases and J 3 bases, with 11 bases left between them. Germline CDR1 GTSNPN, CDR2 SVGIG (reference sequence).

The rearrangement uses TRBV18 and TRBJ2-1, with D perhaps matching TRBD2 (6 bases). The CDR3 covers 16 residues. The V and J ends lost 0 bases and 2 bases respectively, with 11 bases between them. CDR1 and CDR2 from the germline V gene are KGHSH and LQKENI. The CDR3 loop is CASSPPSSATYNEQFF. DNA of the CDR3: TGTGCCAGCTCACCACCGTCTAGCGCAACCTACAATGAGCAGTTCTTC.

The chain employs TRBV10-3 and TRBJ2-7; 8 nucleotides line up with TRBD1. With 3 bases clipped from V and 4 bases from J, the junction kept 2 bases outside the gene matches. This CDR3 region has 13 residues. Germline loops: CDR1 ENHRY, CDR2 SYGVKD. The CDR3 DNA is TGTGCCATCAGTGATCAGGGGGCATACGAGCAGTACTTC. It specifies CAISDQGAYEQYF.

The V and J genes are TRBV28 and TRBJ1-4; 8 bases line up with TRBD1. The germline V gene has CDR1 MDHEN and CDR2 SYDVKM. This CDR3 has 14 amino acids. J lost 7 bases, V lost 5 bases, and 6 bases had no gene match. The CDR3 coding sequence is TGTGCCAGCAGTGCTTCGGGACAGGTTGAAAAACTGTTTTTT. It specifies CASSASGQVEKLFF.

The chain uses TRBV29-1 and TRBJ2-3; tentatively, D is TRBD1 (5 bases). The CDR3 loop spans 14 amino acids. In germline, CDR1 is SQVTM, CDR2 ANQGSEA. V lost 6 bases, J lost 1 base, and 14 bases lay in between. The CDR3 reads CSVLDTPGTDTQYF. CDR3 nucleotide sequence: TGCAGCGTACTGGACACACCAGGCACAGATACGCAGTATTTT.

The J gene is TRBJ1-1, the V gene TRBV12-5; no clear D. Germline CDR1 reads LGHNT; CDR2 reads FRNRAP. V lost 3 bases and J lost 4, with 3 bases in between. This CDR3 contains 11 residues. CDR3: CASGFGTEAFF. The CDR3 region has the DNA TGTGCTAGTGGTTTCGGCACTGAAGCTTTCTTT.